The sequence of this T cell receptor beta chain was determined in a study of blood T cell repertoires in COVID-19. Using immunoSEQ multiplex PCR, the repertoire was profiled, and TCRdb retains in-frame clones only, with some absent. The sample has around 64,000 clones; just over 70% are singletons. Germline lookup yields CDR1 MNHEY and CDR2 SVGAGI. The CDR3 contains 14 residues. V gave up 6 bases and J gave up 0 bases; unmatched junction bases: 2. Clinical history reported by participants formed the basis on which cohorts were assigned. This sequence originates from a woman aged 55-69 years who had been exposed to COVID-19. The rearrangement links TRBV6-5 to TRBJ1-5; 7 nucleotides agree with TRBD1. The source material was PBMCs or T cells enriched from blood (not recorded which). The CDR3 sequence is CASRGQNSNQPQHF. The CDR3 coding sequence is TGTGCCAGCAGGGGACAGAATAGCAATCAGCCCCAGCATTTT.